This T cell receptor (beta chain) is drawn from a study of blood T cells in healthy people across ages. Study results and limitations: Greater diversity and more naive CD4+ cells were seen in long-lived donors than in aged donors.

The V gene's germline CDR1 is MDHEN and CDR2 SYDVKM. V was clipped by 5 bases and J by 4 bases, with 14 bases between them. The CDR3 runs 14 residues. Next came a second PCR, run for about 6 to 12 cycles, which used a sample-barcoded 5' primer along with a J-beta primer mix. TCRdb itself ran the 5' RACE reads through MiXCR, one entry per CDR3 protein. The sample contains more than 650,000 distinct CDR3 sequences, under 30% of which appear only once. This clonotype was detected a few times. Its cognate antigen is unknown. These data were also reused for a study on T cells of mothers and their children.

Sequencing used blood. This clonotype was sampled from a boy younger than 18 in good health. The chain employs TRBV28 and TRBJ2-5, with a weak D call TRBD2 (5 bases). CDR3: CASSRPLVLETQYF. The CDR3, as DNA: TGTGCCAGCAGTCGCCCACTAGTTCTAGAGACCCAGTACTTC.